The rows below give T cell receptor beta chains drawn from one sample of a study of cytomegalovirus exposure and HLA in healthy donors. The protocol was immunoSEQ multiplex PCR, while the TCRdb copy is restricted to in-frame clones and leaves out a portion. This table has tens of thousands of clones, 94% appearing once. The sample comprised PBMCs. The receptor source for this set is a woman between 18 and 29 years old in good health and CMV-seropositive. Both conserved end residues are part of each CDR3. A D gene is named only where the DNA matches it firmly. Where a row states a size, it is once, few, many or the class of an expanded clone; other rows omit it.

clone_size	v_call	d_call	j_call	cdr3_aa	cdr3_nt
NA	TRBV5-4	TRBD1	TRBJ2-7	CASSLDRGGEQYF	TGTGCCAGCAGCCTCGACAGGGGTGGCGAGCAGTACTTC
NA	TRBV7-9	NA	TRBJ2-7	CASSLKAIDPGVYEQYF	TGTGCCAGCAGCTTGAAAGCGATTGACCCCGGAGTTTACGAGCAGTACTTC
NA	TRBV4-2	TRBD2	TRBJ2-5	CASSQEGAGAGETQYF	TGTGCCAGCAGCCAAGAAGGAGCGGGGGCGGGAGAGACCCAGTACTTC
NA	TRBV5-6	NA	TRBJ2-3	CASSFSAGHTDTQYF	TGTGCCAGCAGCTTTTCGGCAGGGCACACAGATACGCAGTATTTT
NA	TRBV5-1	NA	TRBJ1-1	CASSFKTGNTEAFF	TGCGCCAGCAGCTTTAAAACAGGGAACACTGAAGCTTTCTTT
NA	TRBV28	TRBD1	TRBJ2-5	CASSPPTGGQETQYF	TGTGCCAGCAGTCCCCCGACAGGGGGCCAAGAGACCCAGTACTTC
NA	TRBV11-2	NA	TRBJ2-2	CASSLVPASTGELFF	TGTGCCAGCAGCTTAGTGCCAGCGAGCACCGGGGAGCTGTTTTTT
NA	TRBV9	TRBD2	TRBJ2-5	CASSFPGLEGETQYF	TGTGCCAGCAGCTTTCCGGGACTAGAGGGAGAGACCCAGTACTTC
NA	TRBV7-2	NA	TRBJ2-5	CASSFFRGQETQYF	TGTGCCAGCAGCTTCTTCAGGGGACAAGAGACCCAGTACTTC
NA	TRBV27	TRBD1	TRBJ1-2	CASRSDRGQNYGYTF	TGTGCCAGCAGATCTGACAGGGGGCAGAACTATGGCTACACCTTC
once	TRBV27	NA	TRBJ2-1	CASSFLVRQGGHNEQFF	TGTGCCAGCAGTTTCCTGGTTCGTCAGGGGGGCCACAATGAGCAGTTCTTC
NA	TRBV4-3	TRBD2	TRBJ2-5	CASSQTRPPSGQETQYF	TGCGCCAGCAGCCAAACACGTCCCCCTAGCGGACAAGAGACCCAGTACTTC
once	TRBV6-1	TRBD2	TRBJ2-7	CASRASGRGYGQYF	TGTGCCAGCAGGGCGAGCGGGAGGGGCTACGGGCAGTACTTC
NA	TRBV6-1	NA	TRBJ1-2	CASREGPYGYTF	TGTGCCAGCAGGGAAGGGCCCTATGGCTACACCTTC
NA	TRBV10-3	NA	TRBJ1-1	CAISDRGNTEAFF	TGTGCCATCAGTGACAGGGGGAACACTGAAGCTTTCTTT
NA	TRBV7-7	NA	TRBJ2-7	CASSFSDNQDEQYF	TGTGCTAGCAGCTTTTCCGACAATCAGGACGAGCAGTACTTC
NA	TRBV6-1	NA	TRBJ1-5	CASTQSTGIYQPQHF	TGTGCCAGCACCCAATCGACAGGCATCTATCAGCCCCAGCATTTT